One T cell receptor (beta chain) is described in this entry. No antigen is known for it. The study profiled TCR beta VDJ and CDR3 using genomic DNA as template. TCRdb used MiXCR to reprocess the reads, holding one entry per CDR3 protein. The sample contains fewer than 200,000 distinct CDR3 sequences, about 60% of which appear only once. The germline V gene encodes CDR1 LNHDA and CDR2 SQIVND (reference sequence). The CDR3 is 15 amino acids. The V end was cut by 4 bases, the J end by 0 bases, with 12 bases between. This sample is drawn from a study of CD8+CD57+ T cells in acquired aplastic anemia. Study information: Sorted CD4+ plus CD8+ cells gave DNA averaging around 3 ug.

Study-level findings and limits: Patients versus controls showed no significant CD8+ Simpson's diversity difference.

This sequence was found in a human donor in good health. Sequenced input: sorted CD4+, CD8+, or CD8+CD57+ T cells (not recorded which) from PBMCs. This chain uses TRBV19 with TRBJ1-2; possibly TRBD1 for D (5 bases). The CDR3 DNA follows: TGTGCCAGTAGTACCGACAGAGTAGCTAACTATGGCTACACCTTC. Translation gives CASSTDRVANYGYTF.